The 6 T cell receptor beta chains given below trace back to one sample, sequenced in a study of blood T cell repertoires in COVID-19. Generated by immunoSEQ multiplex PCR, the TCRdb table keeps only in-frame clones and is missing some. Of some 210,000 clones listed, approximately 91% are singletons. Sequencing was done on a sample of peripheral blood. The receptors shown here come from a woman aged 40 to 50 who had recovered from COVID-19.

This clone was detected once. The gene calls are TRBV7-3 and TRBJ2-6, with 10 bases matching TRBD1. J lost 0 bases, V lost 3 bases, and 8 bases had no gene match. Germline assignment: CDR1 SGHTA and CDR2 FQGTGA. There are 19 residues in the CDR3. The CDR3 DNA reads as TGTGCCAGCAGCTTTCGGGGACAGGGGCCCCTCTCTGGGGCCAACGTCCTGACTTTC. As protein: CASSFRGQGPLSGANVLTF. Filled out from reference TRBV7-3 and TRBJ2-6, the complete variable domain reads GAGVSQTPSNKVTEKGKYVELRCDPISGHTALYWYRQSLGQGPEFLIYFQGTGAADDSGLPNDRFFAVRPEGSVSTLKIQRTERGDSAVYLCASSFRGQGPLSGANVLTFGAGSRLTVL.

The genes are TRBV6-2 or TRBV6-3 and TRBJ2-5; TRBD1 aligns across 8 bases. CDR3 length: 16 amino acids. In germline, CDR1 is MNHEY, CDR2 SVGEGT. Trimming at V came to 3 bases and at J to 0 bases, leaving 6 bases not matched to a gene. In DNA, the CDR3 is TGTGCCAGCAGTTATGTACAGGGGGAATACCAAGAGACCCAGTACTTC. Its protein is CASSYVQGEYQETQYF.

This chain uses TRBV19 with TRBJ1-5, with TRBD1 matching over 11 bases. The junction had 2 bases not matched to a gene; V was cut back by 5 bases and J by 5 bases. CDR1 is LNHDA, CDR2 SQIVND, per germline (reference sequence). There are 14 residues in the CDR3. The CDR3 reads CASSRTGGDQPQHF. The CDR3, as DNA: TGTGCCAGTAGTCGGACAGGGGGCGATCAGCCCCAGCATTTT.

The genes are TRBV2 and TRBJ2-7, with D possibly matching TRBD2 (5 bases). Germline V gene data show CDR1 as SNHLY and CDR2 as FYNNEI. CDR3 length: 12 amino acids. The germline V and J ends were trimmed by 2 bases and 7 bases, with 9 bases remaining between them. For the CDR3, the DNA is TGTGCCAGCAGTGAAAGGAGGAGTGAGCAGTACTTC. Encoded protein: CASSERRSEQYF.

The chain joins TRBV2 to TRBJ2-7, with TRBD2 matching 7 bases. CDR1 is SNHLY, CDR2 FYNNEI, per germline. V was clipped by 4 bases and J by 2 bases; unmatched bases: 2. This CDR3 spans 13 amino acids. The CDR3 DNA reads as TGTGCCAGCAGTGGCGGGACTACCTACGAGCAGTACTTC. This gives the protein CASSGGTTYEQYF.

This rearrangement joins TRBV19 to TRBJ2-5, with TRBD1 identical over 10 bases. V shed 5 bases and J 5 bases; nucleotides not matched to a gene: 5. The CDR3 length is 14 residues. Germline lookup yields CDR1 LNHDA and CDR2 SQIVND (reference sequence). The CDR3 protein is CASSEGTGVETQYF. The CDR3 nucleotides read TGTGCCAGTAGTGAGGGGACAGGGGTGGAGACCCAGTACTTC.